This TCR beta chain was profiled in a study of esophageal squamous cell carcinoma under preoperative chemotherapy. Study-level background: Both tumor-infiltrating lymphocytes and peripheral blood T cells had their TCR repertoires profiled.

In TCRdb, the PCR reads were re-called with MiXCR into one record per CDR3 protein. The repertoire includes 15,000 or so distinct CDR3 sequences, approximately 50% of them detected once, and around 29% sits in the top ten. General study results and limits: Abundant clones tended to shrink rather than expand after paclitaxel-nedaplatin. Peripheral T cells migrating into the tumor appeared to partly supply post-treatment tumor-infiltrating lymphocytes. Chemotherapy was followed by significantly higher TCR diversity in peripheral T cells only, not tumor-infiltrating lymphocytes.

A word on this clonotype: Antigen specificity is unknown. The conserved final phenylalanine or tryptophan is absent from the CDR3, which likely points to a read error. The DNA is omitted, as the CDR3 cannot be located on it reliably, and the CDR3 follows TCRdb's listing.

The sample's time point: before preoperative PTX-NDP chemotherapy. The CDR3 comprises 12 residues, both ends counted. Germline-derived CDR1 and CDR2 are MNHNS and SASEGT. The source of this sequence is a human donor with esophageal squamous cell carcinoma. The donor label of this sample is uncertain. The sample was collected from a patient given preoperative chemotherapy. The V and J genes are TRBV6-1 and TRBJ2-5. CDR3 amino acids: CASSEELETQHL.